The clone carrying this T cell receptor (beta chain) was detected only a few times. The antigen is undetermined. This specimen comes from a study of response to subunit inactivated influenza vaccine. Study findings and constraints: With each seasonal influenza vaccination, the authors suggested, few new T cells are recruited.

The CDR3 sequence is 14 residues long. Trimming at V came to 3 bases and at J to 1 base, leaving 3 bases not matched to a gene. Germline CDR1 and CDR2: DFQATT and SNEGSKA (reference sequence). One entry per CDR3 protein results from TCRdb running MiXCR on the RT-PCR reads. The table records around 530,000 distinct CDR3 sequences, 12% of them present only once. Sequences were derived from PBMCs from blood, sampled on the day of vaccination. The chain recombines TRBV20-1 with TRBJ2-3; 8 positions match TRBD1. This receptor was identified in a man between 45 and 60 years old who received an inactivated influenza vaccine. Written as DNA, the CDR3 is TGCAGTGCTAGGGACAGGGACCGCACAGATACGCAGTATTTT. Encoded protein: CSARDRDRTDTQYF.